Listed below are T cell receptor beta chains from one sample, sequenced in a study of blood T cell repertoires in COVID-19. Using immunoSEQ multiplex PCR, the repertoire was profiled, and TCRdb retains in-frame clones only, with some absent. The data show around 250,000 clones, around nine tenths seen once. Sequencing input: peripheral blood. Every receptor here comes from a woman aged 55-69 years who had recovered from COVID-19. Each CDR3 is given without its conserved first and last residue.

CDR3 protein | J gene | V gene
ASSLATGTNTEAF | TRBJ1-1 | TRBV7-2
ASSYPSGEETQY | TRBJ2-5 | TRBV6-5
ASSTRTGGLIDTQY | TRBJ2-3 | TRBV5-1
ASSAGTGGQPQH | TRBJ1-5 | TRBV19
ASMPTGTASFTNYGYT | TRBJ1-2 | TRBV19
ASSPLVSTGELF | TRBJ2-2 | TRBV6-5
ASSPGTGGFYQPQH | TRBJ1-5 | TRBV18
AISEQTDRGYRSPLH | TRBJ1-6 | TRBV10-3
AIRTGGTQNQETQY | TRBJ2-5 | TRBV10-3
ASARTKDGYT | TRBJ1-2 | TRBV5-1
ASRQSGGGSEAF | TRBJ1-1 | TRBV28
ASSEISSYNEQF | TRBJ2-1 | TRBV28
ASSQVNYRGSSGANVLT | TRBJ2-6 | TRBV4-1
ASSLGQGGEQY | TRBJ2-7 | TRBV7-2
ATSDTRAENTEAF | TRBJ1-1 | TRBV24-1
SGGTNQETQY | TRBJ2-5 | TRBV29-1
ASSPSGGAYTGELF | TRBJ2-2 | TRBV5-1
ASIGGVIEVRPLH | TRBJ1-6 | TRBV6-4
ASSLTDTGGYEQY | TRBJ2-7 | TRBV7-7
ASSIVTGQGGYT | TRBJ1-2 | TRBV19
ASSLWGLAGGSYNEQF | TRBJ2-1 | TRBV7-3
ASTDRGYGYT | TRBJ1-2 | TRBV27
ASSTRLVQEQF | TRBJ2-1 | TRBV11-3
SGDASGVDEQF | TRBJ2-1 | TRBV29-1
ASSVGREGPSIGYT | TRBJ1-2 | TRBV9
ATSDRDRGHGYT | TRBJ1-2 | TRBV24-1
ASSSFPQGPQY | TRBJ2-3 | TRBV11-3
ASSQDPWGGSNTEAF | TRBJ1-1 | TRBV4-3
ASSWDRATNEKLF | TRBJ1-4 | TRBV28
ASRHDRNGREQY | TRBJ2-7 | TRBV5-4
ASSQTYNYGYT | TRBJ1-2 | TRBV28
ASSLQGYNSPLH | TRBJ1-6 | TRBV5-1
ASRRSGQTNTEAF | TRBJ1-1 | TRBV3-1/TRBV3-2
ASSPSGGINNEQF | TRBJ2-1 | TRBV9
ASSLTLPSTEQY | TRBJ2-7 | TRBV5-4
ASTTGSGANVLT | TRBJ2-6 | TRBV9
AIYQGAIGNEQF | TRBJ2-1 | TRBV28
ASSDQKPGGAYTGELF | TRBJ2-2 | TRBV9
ASSPPGAETQY | TRBJ2-5 | TRBV7-3
ASSPRAVGGTGELF | TRBJ2-2 | TRBV18
ASSFTTYEQY | TRBJ2-7 | TRBV7-2
ASSLGGTGLVQY | TRBJ2-7 | TRBV5-4
ASSARWGGDTEAF | TRBJ1-1 | TRBV11-1
ASSFPGQGQAF | TRBJ1-1 | TRBV28
ASSHDPPKTSLSTDTQY | TRBJ2-3 | TRBV4-3
ASSSGQGYEQY | TRBJ2-7 | TRBV5-1
ASSRGGEGYNEQF | TRBJ2-1 | TRBV19
ASRNNNSPLH | TRBJ1-6 | TRBV6-1
SANRDRNTGELF | TRBJ2-2 | TRBV29-1
ASSQLSLSDYGYT | TRBJ1-2 | TRBV3-1/TRBV3-2
ATSRESTDTQY | TRBJ2-3 | TRBV15
TSSQDRQTSGNTDTQY | TRBJ2-3 | TRBV1
ASKTGRNTEAF | TRBJ1-1 | TRBV7-6